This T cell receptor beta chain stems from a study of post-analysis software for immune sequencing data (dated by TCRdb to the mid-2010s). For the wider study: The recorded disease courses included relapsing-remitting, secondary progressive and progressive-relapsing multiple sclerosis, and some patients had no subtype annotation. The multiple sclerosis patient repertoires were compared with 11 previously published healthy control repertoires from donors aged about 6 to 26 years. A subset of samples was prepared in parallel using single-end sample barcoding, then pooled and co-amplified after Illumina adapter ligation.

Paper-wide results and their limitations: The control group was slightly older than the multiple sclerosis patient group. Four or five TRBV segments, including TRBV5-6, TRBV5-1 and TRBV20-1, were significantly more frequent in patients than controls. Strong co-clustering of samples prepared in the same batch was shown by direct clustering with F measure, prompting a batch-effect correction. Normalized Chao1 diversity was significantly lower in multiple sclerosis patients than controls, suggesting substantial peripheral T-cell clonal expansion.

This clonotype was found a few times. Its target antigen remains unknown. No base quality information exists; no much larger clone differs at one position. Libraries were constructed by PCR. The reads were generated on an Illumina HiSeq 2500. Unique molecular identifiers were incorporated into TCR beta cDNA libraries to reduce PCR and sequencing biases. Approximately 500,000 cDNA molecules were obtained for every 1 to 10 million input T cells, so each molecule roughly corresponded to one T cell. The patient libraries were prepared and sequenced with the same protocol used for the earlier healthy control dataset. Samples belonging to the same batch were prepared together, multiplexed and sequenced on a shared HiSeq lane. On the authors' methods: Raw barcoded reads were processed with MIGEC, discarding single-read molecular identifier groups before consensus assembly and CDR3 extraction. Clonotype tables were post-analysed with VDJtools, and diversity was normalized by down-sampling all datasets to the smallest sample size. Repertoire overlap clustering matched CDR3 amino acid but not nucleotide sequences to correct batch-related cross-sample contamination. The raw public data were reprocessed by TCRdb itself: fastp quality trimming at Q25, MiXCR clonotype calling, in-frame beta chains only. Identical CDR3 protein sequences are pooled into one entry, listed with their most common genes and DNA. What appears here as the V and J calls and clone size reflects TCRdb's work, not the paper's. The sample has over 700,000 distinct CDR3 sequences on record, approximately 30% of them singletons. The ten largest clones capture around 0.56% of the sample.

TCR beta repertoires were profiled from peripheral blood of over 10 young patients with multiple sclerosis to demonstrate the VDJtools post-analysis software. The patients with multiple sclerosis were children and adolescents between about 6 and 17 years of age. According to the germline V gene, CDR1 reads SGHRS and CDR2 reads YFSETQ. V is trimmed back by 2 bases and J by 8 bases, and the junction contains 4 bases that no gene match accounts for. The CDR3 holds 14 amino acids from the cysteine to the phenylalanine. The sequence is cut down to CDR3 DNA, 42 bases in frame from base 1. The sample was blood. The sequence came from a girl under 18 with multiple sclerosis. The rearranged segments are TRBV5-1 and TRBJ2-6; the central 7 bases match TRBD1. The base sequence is TGCGCCAGCAGCTTCCGACAGGGTTCCAACGTCCTGACTTTC. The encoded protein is CASSFRQGSNVLTF.